This T cell receptor beta chain was obtained from a study of T cells in Graves' hyperthyroidism and ophthalmopathy. This CDR3 is 14 amino acids long. The germline V gene encodes CDR1 SGHAT and CDR2 FQNNGV. V gave up 2 bases and J gave up 1 base, with 8 bases separating them. Regions amplified from RNA transcripts were the TCR beta CDR3 regions. The HTBI primer set was used in a first-round RT-PCR of the TCR CDR3. Using its own MiXCR run on the multiplex PCR reads, TCRdb lists one record per CDR3 protein. The sample gives a few hundred thousand distinct CDR3 sequences, about 14% of which show up once; more than 11% is in the top ten. It was less than 13 ml of fresh peripheral blood that supplied the PBMCs. This clonotype appeared many times.

The sample taken for sequencing was blood. The origin of this receptor is a woman between 40 and 55 years old with Graves' hyperthyroidism. This chain uses TRBV11-2 with TRBJ2-5, with D unresolved. CDR3 loop: CASSLRWFQETQYF. CDR3 nucleotide sequence: TGTGCCAGCAGCTTAAGGTGGTTCCAAGAGACCCAGTACTTC.